This TCR beta chain comes out of a study of T-cell reconstitution after alpha-beta-depleted transplantation in children. Only a few counts were recorded for this clonotype. As it was prepared, the TCRbeta library received unique molecular identifiers. TCRdb fed the PCR reads into MiXCR, producing one record per CDR3 protein. The data contain hundreds of thousands of distinct CDR3 sequences, about a sixth of them singletons. The CDR3 has 14 amino acids. This clonotype was sampled from a boy under three years old who had a stem cell transplant for Wiskott-Aldrich syndrome, so the T cells may come from the graft donor. The sequenced sample was PBMCs, mostly from graft donor cells, obtained 360 days after TCRalphabeta/CD19-depleted stem cell transplant. The rearrangement links TRBV21-1 to TRBJ2-7; TRBD1 is taken as the D call from the table, unchecked against the DNA. TRBV21-1 is assigned pseudogene status. This CDR3 reads CASSKVGRVYEQYF. In DNA, the CDR3 is TGTGCCAGCAGCAAAGTTGGCCGGGTCTACGAGCAGTACTTC.